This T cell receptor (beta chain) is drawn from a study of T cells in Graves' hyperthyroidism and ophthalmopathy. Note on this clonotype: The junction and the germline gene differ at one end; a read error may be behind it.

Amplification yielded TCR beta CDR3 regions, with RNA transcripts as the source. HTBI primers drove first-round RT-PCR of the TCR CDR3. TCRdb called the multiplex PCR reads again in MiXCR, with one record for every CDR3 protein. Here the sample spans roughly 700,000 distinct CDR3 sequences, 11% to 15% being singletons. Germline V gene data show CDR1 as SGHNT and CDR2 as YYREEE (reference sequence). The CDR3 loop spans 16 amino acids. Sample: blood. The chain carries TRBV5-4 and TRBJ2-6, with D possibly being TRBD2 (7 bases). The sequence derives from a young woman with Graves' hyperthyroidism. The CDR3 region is CASSGETVAGANDLTF. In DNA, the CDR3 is TGTGCCAGCAGCGGAGAAACGGTCGCGGGGGCCAACGACCTGACTTTC.